This T cell receptor (beta chain) stems from a study of blood T cell repertoires in COVID-19. Original methodology: Estimation of nucleated cell counts was performed using reference gene primer amplification. Assay used: immunoSEQ multiplex PCR; TCRdb lists only in-frame clones, some missing. V, J and clone size derive from that table, while D and trimming were established from the DNA sequence. The sample consists of fewer than 25,000 clones, roughly nine tenths of them appearing once. The sequence came from a human donor in a cohort sampled during active COVID-19. Sequencing used peripheral blood.

CDR3 DNA sequence: TGTGCCAGCAGTTTCGGGACTAGCGGGGGGGAGCACGGGGAGCTGTTTTTT. This codes for CASSFGTSGGEHGELFF. The gene calls are TRBV6-4 and TRBJ2-2; 16 bases line up with TRBD2. This CDR3 spans 17 amino acids. In germline, CDR1 is MRHNA, CDR2 SNTAGT. J was trimmed by 7 bases and V by 5 bases; bases with no gene match: 7.